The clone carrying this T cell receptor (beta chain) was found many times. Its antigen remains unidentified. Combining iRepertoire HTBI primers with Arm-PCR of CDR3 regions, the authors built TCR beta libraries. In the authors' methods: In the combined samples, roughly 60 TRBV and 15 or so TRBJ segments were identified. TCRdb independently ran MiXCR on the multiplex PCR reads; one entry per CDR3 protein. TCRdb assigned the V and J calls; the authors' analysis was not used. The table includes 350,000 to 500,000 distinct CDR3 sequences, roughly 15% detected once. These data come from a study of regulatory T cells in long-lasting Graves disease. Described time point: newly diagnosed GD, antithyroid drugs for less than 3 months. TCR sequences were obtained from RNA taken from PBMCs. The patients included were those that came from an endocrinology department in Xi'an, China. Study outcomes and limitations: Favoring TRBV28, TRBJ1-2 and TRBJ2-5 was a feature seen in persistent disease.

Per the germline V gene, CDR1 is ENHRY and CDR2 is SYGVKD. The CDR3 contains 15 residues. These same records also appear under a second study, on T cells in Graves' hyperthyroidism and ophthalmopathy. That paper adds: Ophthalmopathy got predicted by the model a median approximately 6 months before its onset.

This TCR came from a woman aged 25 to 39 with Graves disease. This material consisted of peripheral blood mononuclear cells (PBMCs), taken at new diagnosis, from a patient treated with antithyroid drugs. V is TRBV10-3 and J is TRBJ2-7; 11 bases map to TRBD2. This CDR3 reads CATSGTSGSLLEQYF. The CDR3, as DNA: TGTGCGACCTCGGGTACTAGCGGGAGTCTTCTTGAGCAGTACTTC.